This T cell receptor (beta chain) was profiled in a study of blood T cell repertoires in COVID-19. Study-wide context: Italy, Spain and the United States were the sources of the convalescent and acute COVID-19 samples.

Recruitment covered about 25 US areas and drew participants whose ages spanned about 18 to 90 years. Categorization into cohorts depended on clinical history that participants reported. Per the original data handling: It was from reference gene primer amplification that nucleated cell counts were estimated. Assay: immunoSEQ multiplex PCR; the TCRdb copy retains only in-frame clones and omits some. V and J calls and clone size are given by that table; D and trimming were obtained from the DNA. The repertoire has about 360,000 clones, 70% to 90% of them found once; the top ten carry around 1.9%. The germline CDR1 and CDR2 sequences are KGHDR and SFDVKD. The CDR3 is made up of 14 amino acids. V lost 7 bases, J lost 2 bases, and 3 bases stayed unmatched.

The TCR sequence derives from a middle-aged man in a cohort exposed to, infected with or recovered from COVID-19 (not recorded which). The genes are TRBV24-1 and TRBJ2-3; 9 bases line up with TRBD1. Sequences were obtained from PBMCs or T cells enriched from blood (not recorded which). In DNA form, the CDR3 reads TGTGCCACCAGGGACAGGGGTAACACAGATACGCAGTATTTT. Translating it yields CATRDRGNTDTQYF.